This T cell receptor (beta chain) was captured by sequencing in a study of OX40 agonist ivuxolimab in advanced cancers. Study-wide points: Also present in some nonresponders was a low level of normalized T-cell clonal expansion.

Assay used: immunoSEQ multiplex PCR; TCRdb lists only in-frame clones, some missing. The table lists approximately 100,000 clones, about 90% of them singletons. CDR3 length: 15 amino acids. V shed 0 bases and J 5 bases; nucleotides not matched to a gene: 6. The germline V gene encodes CDR1 MGHRA and CDR2 YSYEKL. As for this clone: Its antigen is not known.

The rearrangement joins TRBV4-1 to TRBJ1-1; 7 bases line up with TRBD1. The source material was CD4+ or CD8+ T cells sorted from blood, sampled in a trial of the OX40 agonist ivuxolimab. The sequence came from an adult with an advanced solid tumor such as melanoma, head and neck, liver or kidney cancer. CDR3 loop: CASSQDQGGRTEAFF. DNA of the CDR3: TGCGCCAGCAGCCAAGATCAGGGGGGAAGAACTGAAGCTTTCTTT.